The 11 T cell receptor beta chains in this list originate from one sample, sequenced in a study of memory CD4+ T cells and cytomegalovirus serostatus. Some clones are missing from TCRdb's copy, which holds only in-frame ones; the method was immunoSEQ multiplex PCR. The data hold some 46,000 clones, with 79% observed a single time. Single viable CD3+CD4+CD8-CD45RO+ cells were sorted as the memory CD4+ T cells. Sequenced input: memory CD4+ T cells from blood. Every receptor here comes from an adult in good health and CMV-seronegative.

Only one count was recorded for this clone. The chain employs TRBV2 and TRBJ2-2; no reliable D call. The CDR3 runs to 13 residues. Trimming stripped 2 bases from V and 5 bases from J, with 6 bases between. Germline V gene lookup returns CDR1 SNHLY and CDR2 FYNNEI. DNA of the CDR3: TGTGCCAGCAGTGAACGGCTTACCGGGGAGCTGTTTTTT. It yields the protein CASSERLTGELFF.

The chain recombines TRBV11-3 with TRBJ2-1, with unresolved D. The CDR3 has 13 amino acids. V was clipped by 3 bases and J by 10 bases, with 13 bases between them. The V gene's germline CDR1 is SGHNT and CDR2 YENEEA. DNA of the CDR3: TGTGCCAGCAGCTTGGACCCCACCGGGGAGCAGTTCTTC. It encodes CASSLDPTGEQFF.

The chain couples TRBV15 to TRBJ1-4; D gene ambiguous. This CDR3 region has 16 residues. Germline values: CDR1 LNHNV, CDR2 YYDKDF (reference sequence). Trimming removed 0 bases from V and 11 bases from J, with 19 bases in between. The CDR3 DNA reads TGTGCCACCAGCAGAGATTCACCGGGGATTGATCGTAAACTGTTTTTT. Translating gives CATSRDSPGIDRKLFF.

J is TRBJ1-1 and V is TRBV27, with TRBD1 as a possible D gene (5 bases). The CDR3 sequence is 13 residues long. The ends were cut back, 1 base at V and 6 bases at J, with 9 bases in the middle. CDR1 MNHEY and CDR2 SMNVEV come from the germline V gene (reference sequence). The CDR3 loop is CASSLWGGAEAFF. The CDR3, as DNA: TGTGCCAGCAGTTTATGGGGGGGGGCTGAAGCTTTCTTT.

The V and J genes are TRBV21-1 and TRBJ2-5; no check of the table's D call, TRBD2, against the DNA was made. TRBV21-1 is classified as a pseudogene. CDR3 length equals 13 residues. In nucleotides, the CDR3 is TGTGCCAAGACGGGACTGACGAGAGAGACCCAGTACTTC. Translating it yields CAKTGLTRETQYF.

As concerns this clone: Other nucleotide sequences from this sample produce the same CDR3. The chain has TRBV5-1 and TRBJ1-6; D gene unclear. The length of the CDR3 is 13 residues. The germline V and J ends were trimmed by 0 bases and 7 bases, with 5 bases remaining between them. Germline V gene data show CDR1 as SGHRS and CDR2 as YFSETQ. CDR3 amino acids: CASSLGGNSPLHF. CDR3 bases: TGCGCCAGCAGCTTGGGTGGAAATTCACCCCTCCACTTT.

The chain links TRBV19 to TRBJ1-2; possible D gene TRBD1, 6 bases. V was clipped by 6 bases and J by 3 bases, with 17 bases between them. The CDR3 is 15 residues long. Germline CDR1 reads LNHDA; CDR2 reads SQIVND (reference sequence). CDR3 protein: CASRSQGRRYYGYTF. Written as DNA, the CDR3 is TGTGCCAGTAGGTCACAGGGCCGACGATACTATGGCTACACCTTC.

The V and J genes are TRBV7-9 and TRBJ1-2; 7 positions agree with TRBD1. Germline loops: CDR1 SEHNR, CDR2 FQNEAQ (reference sequence). The CDR3 contains 14 residues. Trimming took 6 bases from V and 4 from J; bases not matched to a gene: 8. CDR3: CASSHDRAPYGYTF. CDR3 coding DNA: TGTGCCAGCAGTCATGACAGGGCTCCCTATGGCTACACCTTC.

V usage is TRBV19 and J usage is TRBJ2-7; tentative D call: TRBD1 (6 bases). CDR3 length equals 13 residues. Germline assignment: CDR1 LNHDA and CDR2 SQIVND (reference sequence). Trimming pared 6 bases from V and 5 bases from J, leaving 14 bases between. Here the CDR3 reads CASRGRGIDEQYF. The CDR3 nucleotides read TGTGCCAGTAGGGGCAGGGGCATCGACGAGCAGTACTTC. The full variable domain, rest sourced from reference TRBV19 and TRBJ2-7, is DGGITQSPKYLFRKEGQNVTLSCEQNLNHDAMYWYRQDPGQGLRLIYYSQIVNDFQKGDIAEGYSVSREKKESFPLTVTSAQKNPTAFYLCASRGRGIDEQYFGPGTRLTVT.

This clone was seen just once. The J gene is TRBJ2-1, the V gene TRBV9; no clear D gene. This CDR3 comprises 15 residues. V was clipped by 3 bases and J by 6 bases, with 16 bases between them. CDR1 is SGDLS, CDR2 YYNGEE, per germline. The CDR3 region is CASSAGGPRFNEQFF. The DNA of the CDR3 is TGTGCCAGCAGCGCCGGCGGACCCCGTTTCAATGAGCAGTTCTTC. Drawing the rest from reference TRBV9 and TRBJ2-1, the complete variable domain is DSGVTQTPKHLITATGQRVTLRCSPRSGDLSVYWYQQSLDQGLQFLIQYYNGEERAKGNILERFSAQQFPDLHSELNLSSLELGDSALYFCASSAGGPRFNEQFFGPGTRLTVL.

The V and J genes are TRBV6-5 and TRBJ2-7; 8 nucleotides agree with TRBD2. V was clipped by 6 bases and J by 4 bases; unmatched bases: 8. Germline V gives CDR1 MNHEY, CDR2 SVGAGI. The CDR3 runs to 14 residues. CDR3 region: CASSRTSGGYEQYF. In nucleotides, the CDR3 is TGTGCCAGCAGCAGAACTAGCGGAGGGTACGAGCAGTACTTC.